These 29 T cell receptor beta chains originate from one sample sequenced in a study of shared clonotypes between healthy human individuals. The table came from immunoSEQ multiplex PCR; TCRdb's copy has only in-frame clones and leaves some out. The sample contains about 2 million clones, around 95% of which appear only once. The specimen sequenced was naive CD4+ T cells sorted from blood. Specified subset: CD45RA+ positively selected. Receptors were obtained from a man aged 18 to 30 in good health.

V is TRBV14 and J is TRBJ1-4; 9 nucleotides match TRBD1. Trimming cost V 4 bases and J 8 bases; bases outside gene matches: 5. The CDR3 loop spans 14 amino acids. Germline CDR1 is SGHDN and CDR2 is FVKESK. The CDR3 DNA reads TGTGCCAGCAGCCCATGGACAGGGGACGAAAAACTGTTTTTT. This sequence encodes CASSPWTGDEKLFF.

V is TRBV28 and J is TRBJ2-2; 11 bases are shared with TRBD1. Trimming removed 4 bases from V and 6 bases from J; junction bases left unmatched: 4. Per the germline V gene, CDR1 is MDHEN and CDR2 is SYDVKM. The CDR3 consists of 15 residues. Written as DNA, the CDR3 is TGTGCCAGCAGTTCCGGGACAGGGGGGTCCGGGGAGCTGTTTTTT. This gives the protein CASSSGTGGSGELFF. Drawing the rest from reference TRBV28 and TRBJ2-2, the complete variable domain is DVKVTQSSRYLVKRTGEKVFLECVQDMDHENMFWYRQDPGLGLRLIYFSYDVKMKEKGDIPEGYSVSREKKERFSLILESASTNQTSMYLCASSSGTGGSGELFFGEGSRLTVL.

The rearrangement links TRBV13 to TRBJ2-7; possible D gene TRBD2, 6 bases. The V gene lost 0 bases and the J gene lost 7 bases, with 13 bases spanning the gap. Per the germline V gene, CDR1 is PRHDT and CDR2 is FYEKMQ (reference sequence). The CDR3 has 14 residues. The CDR3 region has the DNA TGTGCCAGCAGCTTAGGGACTAGGGGTCGTGAGCAGTACTTC. It codes for CASSLGTRGREQYF.

V is TRBV25-1 and J is TRBJ2-6; D is undetermined. The CDR3 runs 18 residues. V was clipped by 5 bases and J by 3 bases, with 20 bases between them. Germline V CDR1 and CDR2: MGHDK, SYGVNS. CDR3 loop: CASSKVAKDYFGANVLTF. In DNA form, the CDR3 reads TGTGCCAGCAGTAAGGTAGCAAAAGATTACTTTGGGGCCAACGTCCTGACTTTC.

This chain links TRBV5-6 with TRBJ2-5; D gene unclear. V lost 5 bases to trimming and J lost 5 bases, with 7 bases between them. CDR1 and CDR2 (germline): SGHDT, YYEEEE. CDR3 size: 11 residues. The CDR3 DNA reads as TGTGCCAGCAGTTTTATGGAGACCCAGTACTTC. Residues: CASSFMETQYF.

V and J are TRBV5-1 and TRBJ2-7; 7 positions agree with TRBD1. The CDR3 extends over 15 amino acids. Germline V lookup: CDR1 SGHRS, CDR2 YFSETQ. J was trimmed by 6 bases and V by 4 bases; bases with no gene match: 13. DNA of the CDR3: TGCGCCAGCAGCGCAGAACAGGGGTTGAGGGGCGAGCAGTACTTC. It encodes CASSAEQGLRGEQYF.

Turning to this clone: Mismatch with germline at one junction end may stem from a read error. CDR3 in DNA: TGTGCTAGCAGCTTAGACGCGCTGGAGACCCAGTACTTC. This gives the protein CASSLDALETQYF. V gene TRBV7-7 combines with J gene TRBJ2-5; D gene uncertain. Germline V gene lookup returns CDR1 SSHAT and CDR2 FNYEAQ (reference sequence). The CDR3 runs 13 residues.

This clone has only one observation. The V call is TRBV6-5, the J call TRBJ2-1; 10 nucleotides align to TRBD2. V was clipped by 4 bases and J by 5 bases; unmatched bases: 2. The V gene's germline CDR1 is MNHEY and CDR2 SVGAGI. The CDR3 runs 14 residues. The CDR3 spells CASSSGLADNEQFF. The CDR3 DNA sequence: TGTGCCAGCAGTTCAGGACTAGCGGACAATGAGCAGTTCTTC.

As DNA, the CDR3 is TGCGCCAGCAGCCTGCGGACAACCTACAATGAGCAGTTCTTC. Its protein product is CASSLRTTYNEQFF. The chain is built from TRBV4-3 and TRBJ2-1, with D tentatively TRBD1 (5 bases). CDR1 is LGHNA, CDR2 YSLEER, per germline. The CDR3 runs to 14 residues. Trimming took off 4 bases at V and 2 bases at J, with 9 bases between the two ends.

This chain's CDR3 is CASSGYPYEQYF. DNA of the CDR3: TGTGCCAGCAGCGGGTATCCCTACGAGCAGTACTTC. The chain links TRBV11-2 to TRBJ2-7; D gene unclear. The germline CDR1 and CDR2 sequences are SGHAT and FQNNGV. V was cut by 5 bases and J by 2 bases, with 7 bases left in between. The CDR3 is 12 residues long.

To note about this clone: Different DNA sequences within this sample yield the same CDR3. The CDR3 loop is CASSLGGTLYEQYF. For the CDR3, the DNA is TGTGCCAGCAGCTTAGGAGGGACACTTTACGAGCAGTACTTC. V is TRBV7-2 and J is TRBJ2-7; weak D call: TRBD1 (6 bases). The germline V gene encodes CDR1 SGHTA and CDR2 FQGNSA. V shed 1 base and J shed 4 bases, with 11 bases lying between them. The CDR3 has 14 residues.

CDR3 region: CASSPPVGLAGLREQFF. In DNA, the CDR3 is TGTGCCAGCTCACCACCGGTCGGACTAGCCGGCCTTCGGGAGCAGTTCTTC. The rearrangement joins TRBV18 to TRBJ2-1; 8 nucleotides align to TRBD2. Germline V gene sequence: CDR1 KGHSH, CDR2 LQKENI. V gave up 0 bases and J gave up 10 bases; unmatched junction bases: 14. The CDR3 is 17 amino acids.

This clone was counted only a few times. Other nucleotide sequences in the sample specify the same CDR3. This rearrangement joins TRBV28 to TRBJ1-4; D remains ambiguous. CDR1 MDHEN and CDR2 SYDVKM come from the germline V gene. The length of the CDR3 is 15 residues. V was shortened by 5 bases and J by 0 bases, with 10 bases between the two germline ends. The CDR3 protein is CASSRRQATNEKLFF. The CDR3, as DNA: TGTGCCAGCAGTCGGCGGCAGGCAACTAATGAAAAACTGTTTTTT.

The rearrangement joins TRBV5-1 to TRBJ2-7; TRBD1 matches 8 bases. Germline lookup yields CDR1 SGHRS and CDR2 YFSETQ. This CDR3 comprises 17 residues. The V gene end was trimmed by 2 bases and the J gene end by 6 bases; junction bases not matched to a gene: 16. Written as DNA, the CDR3 is TGCGCCAGCAGCTTAACCAGCCAGGGGGCGTTGATGCTCGAGCAGTACTTC. Translating gives CASSLTSQGALMLEQYF.

This clone has a single count. The chain links TRBV25-1 to TRBJ2-5, with D possibly called TRBD1 or TRBD2 (6 bases each). This CDR3 comprises 14 residues. V was pared by 6 bases and J by 3 bases, with 14 bases between. CDR1 and CDR2 (germline): MGHDK, SYGVNS. In nucleotides, the CDR3 is TGTGCCAGCAGCCCGACTAGGGGGAAAGAGACCCAGTACTTC. Residues: CASSPTRGKETQYF.

The chain links TRBV7-2 to TRBJ2-5, with 7 bases that match TRBD1. This CDR3 spans 16 amino acids. Trimming removed 3 bases from V and 2 bases from J; junction bases left unmatched: 9. Germline V lookup: CDR1 SGHTA, CDR2 FQGNSA. This CDR3 reads CASSLYYRDRQETQYF. CDR3 sequence (DNA): TGTGCCAGCAGCTTGTACTACCGGGACAGACAAGAGACCCAGTACTTC.

The V call is TRBV4-3, the J call TRBJ1-2; D not resolved. Germline lookup yields CDR1 LGHNA and CDR2 YSLEER. Trimming took 2 bases from V and 0 from J, leaving 13 bases between them. This CDR3 has 16 amino acids. In nucleotides, the CDR3 is TGCGCCAGCAGCCAATCCAGAGACCGGACTAACTATGGCTACACCTTC. This encodes CASSQSRDRTNYGYTF.

This chain connects TRBV30 to TRBJ2-2, with 8 positions matching TRBD2. Germline CDR1 reads GTSNPN; CDR2 reads SVGIG (reference sequence). J gave up 7 bases and V 0 bases, and 4 bases lay outside the gene matches. CDR3 length equals 14 residues. The CDR3, as DNA: TGTGCCTGGAGTGTCGCCGGGGGGGTCGGGGAGCTGTTTTTT. It specifies CAWSVAGGVGELFF.

The chain is built from TRBV29-1 and TRBJ2-7; D possibly corresponds to TRBD2 (5 bases). CDR3 length: 11 amino acids. In germline, CDR1 is SQVTM, CDR2 ANQGSEA. Between the trimmed V and J ends, which lost 4 bases and 5 bases, there was a span of 9 bases. The DNA for the CDR3 is TGCAGCGTTGGGGTGAGGGACGAGCAGTACTTC. Amino acid sequence: CSVGVRDEQYF.

V and J are TRBV7-6 and TRBJ2-2, with D tentatively TRBD1 (6 bases). Trimming took 1 base from V and 5 from J, leaving 14 bases between them. The CDR3 consists of 16 residues. Germline V lookup: CDR1 SGHVS, CDR2 FNYEAQ. CDR3 DNA: TGTGCCAGCAGCTTAGAAGGCAGGGGAAGTACCGGGGAGCTGTTTTTT. Residues: CASSLEGRGSTGELFF. Looking up the rest from reference TRBV7-6 and TRBJ2-2 gives the full variable domain: GAGVSQSPRYKVTKRGQDVALRCDPISGHVSLYWYRQALGQGPEFLTYFNYEAQQDKSGLPNDRFSAERPEGSISTLTIQRTEQRDSAMYRCASSLEGRGSTGELFFGEGSRLTVL.

A note on this clone: This sample includes further DNA sequences coding for the same CDR3. This chain joins TRBV5-1 and TRBJ1-4, with unresolved D. The V gene's germline CDR1 is SGHRS and CDR2 YFSETQ. V lost 0 bases, J lost 8 bases, and 8 bases lay in between. The CDR3 extends over 13 amino acids. DNA of the CDR3: TGCGCCAGCAGCTTGGAACGAGGCGAAAAACTGTTTTTT. Translated: CASSLERGEKLFF.

The rearrangement uses TRBV28 and TRBJ2-3; TRBD1 matches at 7 bases. There are 13 residues in the CDR3. The V and J ends lost 7 bases and 6 bases, in that order; junction bases with no gene match: 7. Germline V gene data show CDR1 as MDHEN and CDR2 as SYDVKM. As DNA, the CDR3 is TGTGCCAGCAATAGACAGGGCCCCGATACGCAGTATTTT. This encodes CASNRQGPDTQYF.

The V call is TRBV19, the J call TRBJ2-2, with D maybe TRBD2 (6 bases). Deletions cut 5 bases from V and 5 bases from J, with 12 bases between. CDR1 is LNHDA, CDR2 SQIVND, per germline (reference sequence). The CDR3 loop spans 14 amino acids. Here the CDR3 reads CASSLAEGTGELFF. CDR3 DNA sequence: TGTGCCAGTAGTTTGGCGGAGGGGACCGGGGAGCTGTTTTTT.

CDR3 DNA sequence: TGTGCCAGCAGCCAACAGGGGACACAAGAGACCCAGTACTTC. Its protein product is CASSQQGTQETQYF. This chain uses TRBV7-2 with TRBJ2-5; 7 bases are shared with TRBD1. Trimming at V came to 5 bases and at J to 2 bases, leaving 5 bases not matched to a gene. The CDR3 contains 14 residues. Germline CDR1 SGHTA, CDR2 FQGNSA.

The rearrangement uses TRBV7-9 and TRBJ1-4; 10 bases fit TRBD1. In germline, CDR1 is SEHNR, CDR2 FQNEAQ (reference sequence). The CDR3 consists of 14 residues. J gave up 7 bases and V 5 bases, and 4 bases lay outside the gene matches. The CDR3 reads CASSRQGAPEKLFF. The CDR3 nucleotides read TGTGCCAGCAGCAGACAGGGGGCGCCTGAAAAACTGTTTTTT.

The rearrangement uses TRBV5-1 and TRBJ2-7, with D maybe TRBD1 (6 bases). V lost 0 bases to trimming and J lost 1 base, with 8 bases between them. The CDR3 is made up of 14 amino acids. The germline V gene encodes CDR1 SGHRS and CDR2 YFSETQ. CDR3 in amino acids: CASSLDRVSYEQYF. DNA of the CDR3: TGCGCCAGCAGCTTGGACAGGGTATCCTACGAGCAGTACTTC.

The chain recombines TRBV28 with TRBJ2-3; no firm D call. V lost 2 bases and J 4 bases, leaving 1 base between the germline ends. Germline CDR1 is MDHEN and CDR2 is SYDVKM. The CDR3 extends over 11 amino acids. CDR3: CASSLADTQYF. The CDR3 DNA reads as TGTGCCAGCAGTTTAGCAGATACGCAGTATTTT. Together with reference TRBV28 and TRBJ2-3, the CDR3 gives the full variable domain: DVKVTQSSRYLVKRTGEKVFLECVQDMDHENMFWYRQDPGLGLRLIYFSYDVKMKEKGDIPEGYSVSREKKERFSLILESASTNQTSMYLCASSLADTQYFGPGTRLTVL.

This sequence joins TRBV7-2 and TRBJ2-1; 7 bases are shared with TRBD2. CDR3 length: 15 amino acids. The germline V gene encodes CDR1 SGHTA and CDR2 FQGNSA. Germline trimming cut 1 base from V and 9 bases from J; bases unmatched to any gene: 9. CDR3 loop: CASSLVMGGAGEQFF. In DNA form, the CDR3 reads TGTGCCAGCAGCTTAGTAATGGGAGGGGCCGGTGAGCAGTTCTTC.

The chain has TRBV9 and TRBJ1-5; unclear D gene. Germline V CDR1 and CDR2: SGDLS, YYNGEE. CDR3 length: 15 residues. Trimming removed 9 bases at V and 0 bases at J, with 16 bases between. CDR3 sequence reads: CANFHYSDSNQPQHF. DNA of the CDR3: TGTGCCAACTTCCACTACAGTGATAGCAATCAGCCCCAGCATTTT.